Detailed here is one T cell receptor (beta chain). This clonotype was counted only a few times. What antigen it recognizes has not been identified. Base qualities are missing; no much larger clone stands one base away. The positive SARS-CoV-2 PCR tests of the convalescent patients were dated from March to December 2020, before the Alpha, Beta and Delta variants emerged in the United States. PBMCs were separated from whole blood using Ficoll-Paque Plus gradient centrifugation and then either used fresh or cryopreserved at -140C. Library generation was performed with PCR. Instrument used: Illumina iSeq 100. As for the original processing: Non-productive sequences were removed, and CDR3s not starting with C, not ending with F or W, or shorter than 7 amino acids were discarded. CDR3 homology was assessed with Levenshtein distances (stringdist) and unrooted phylogenetic trees (ape) in R version 3.6.1. TCRdb took the public reads, trimmed them with fastp at Q25, ran MiXCR for clone calling and kept in-frame beta chains. Each CDR3 protein appears once, grouped with its most common genes and DNA. TCRdb's processing, not the study's, gives the V and J calls here. The sample table contains 13,000 to 15,000 distinct CDR3 sequences; only one count was recorded for 69% of them. The ten largest clones add up to around 1.1% of the sample.

This specimen comes from a study of vaccination and CD4 T cells after COVID-19 (dated by TCRdb to about 2022). Context from the whole study: Convalescent patients had a positive SARS-CoV-2 result on nasal swab PCR, and of these patients, several had mild disease and one had severe disease. Post-COVID blood samples were collected from convalescent patients a median of around 100 days after diagnosis, with a range of roughly 30 to 170 days. Post-vaccine blood samples were collected a median of approximately 68 days after the second vaccine dose, ranging from roughly 13 to 241 days. The convalescent cohort comprised six males and four females, including two Hispanic individuals, seven Caucasians, two Asians and one multiracial person. Participants got two doses of the Pfizer-BioNTech BNT162b2 vaccine (n=8) or two doses of the Moderna mRNA-1273 vaccine (n=2). The spike-specific CD4+ TCR repertoire was compared before and after mRNA vaccination in over 9 COVID-19 convalescent patients and a handful of infection-naive healthy vaccine recipients.

The cysteine opens and the phenylalanine closes a CDR3 of 13 amino acids. Kept here is only the CDR3 DNA, which spans 39 bases and is read in frame from base 1. The germline V gene (reference sequence) provides CDR1 DFQATT and CDR2 SNEGSKA. The germline ends are 13 bases apart after V is trimmed by 4 bases and J by 4 bases. Study-wide findings and limitations: An increase in the median number of SARS-CoV-2-reactive clonotypes from 21 after infection to about 39 after vaccination was observed, but the change was not found to be significant. Of the vaccine-specific clones found in convalescent patients, nearly all (304 of 307) were mono-reactive for SARS-CoV-2 spike instead of being cross-reactive with common cold coronaviruses. The number of convalescent patients in the study was relatively small, and the study did not examine early timepoints following natural infection. In convalescent patients, a median around 84% of post-vaccine SARS-CoV-2-reactive clones were detected only after vaccination, and vaccine-specific priming was suggested by this finding.

This TCR was sampled from a human donor who had recovered from COVID-19. The sample was CD4+ T cells from blood, taken after SARS-CoV-2 vaccination. The sequence links TRBV20-1 to TRBJ1-2, with the D gene too uncertain to name. This receptor has the CDR3 CSATLFGTYGYTF. The DNA sequence reads TGCAGTGCTACACTATTTGGAACCTATGGCTACACCTTC.